The rows below give T cell receptor beta chains drawn from one sample of a study of T-cell memory formation after mild COVID-19. TCRdb itself ran the 5' RACE reads through MiXCR, one entry per CDR3 protein. The repertoire has hundreds of thousands of distinct CDR3 sequences, roughly 15% of them found once; the top ten carry 20% to 25%. Sequencing input: PBMCs or a T cell subset sorted from them (not recorded which). The source is a man aged 18 to 29 who had mild COVID-19 (a few samples of this study predate the infection). Cell type and time point are not known. The CDR3 runs from the conserved cysteine through the conserved F or W.

>TRBV4-2|TRBJ2-1
CASRPGRGENEQFF
>TRBV27|TRBJ1-5
CASSPLGGDSSNQPQHF
>TRBV7-9|TRBJ2-3
CASSAVGADTQYF
>TRBV20-1|TRBJ2-5
CSAPRADRQETQYF
>TRBV12-3/TRBV12-4|TRBJ2-7
CASSLSSAGATYEQYF
>TRBV6-2/TRBV6-3|TRBJ2-5
CASRTSGAETQYF
>TRBV5-1|TRBJ2-3
CASSLLPADSRTDTQYF
>TRBV24-1|TRBJ2-5
CATSDSGGSAFQETQYF
>TRBV7-6|TRBJ2-7
CASSFSGGGAYEQYF
>TRBV19|TRBJ1-2
CASSRGQTLGDYGYTF
>TRBV7-6|TRBJ2-1
CASSLGAHNEQFF
>TRBV7-6|TRBJ1-4
CASSAGTGEGDEKLFF
>TRBV6-4|TRBJ2-1
CASSKARAGLYNEQFF
>TRBV5-1|TRBJ1-2
CASSLPRSSYGYTF
>TRBV7-8|TRBJ1-1
CASSPGTGGFWRSVAFF
>TRBV12-3/TRBV12-4|TRBJ1-2
CASTLGERIEGYTF
>TRBV4-2|TRBJ2-5
CASSQDRTGGSQETQYF
>TRBV2|TRBJ2-5
CASSRSVWTQYF
>TRBV15|TRBJ2-2
CATSRIGLYTGELFF
>TRBV29-1|TRBJ1-1
CSVKLEQGAQTEAFF
>TRBV28|TRBJ1-5
CASSPPAGWQPQHF
>TRBV15|TRBJ1-2
CATSRDRGAPYGYTF
>TRBV5-1|TRBJ1-3
CASSPTASGFRGNTIYF
>TRBV5-4|TRBJ2-3
CASSYRGRDTQYF
>TRBV5-1|TRBJ2-5
CASNEGRDIFQETQYF
>TRBV5-1|TRBJ2-2
CASSSGAESFTGELFF
>TRBV20-1|TRBJ2-7
CSAADRVFEQYF
>TRBV5-4|TRBJ2-5
CASSLGQGGETQYF
>TRBV7-9|TRBJ1-1
CASSFLLDSTEAFF
>TRBV20-1|TRBJ2-1
CSADHRGDSYNEQFF
>TRBV7-2|TRBJ1-1
CASSSVGDTEAFF
>TRBV3-1|TRBJ2-2
CASSSEPGELFF
>TRBV7-2|TRBJ2-3
CASSRASGGGADTQYF
>TRBV6-5|TRBJ2-6
CATCRHFSGANVLTF
>TRBV10-2|TRBJ2-1
CAVLRDNYNEQFF
>TRBV7-2|TRBJ2-3
CASSPTRVRYF
>TRBV3-1|TRBJ2-3
CASSQGIARSTDTQYF
>TRBV5-5|TRBJ2-1
CASSPNREAYNEQFF
>TRBV12-2|TRBJ1-3
CASRLAFGRGASYSGNTIYF
>TRBV7-2|TRBJ2-3
CASSLVTSGGYTQYF
>TRBV27|TRBJ2-2
CASSEPDRANTGELFF
>TRBV5-1|TRBJ2-1
CASSVGLAGGAYNEQFF
>TRBV6-5|TRBJ1-3
CASRVSYSSGNTIYF
>TRBV19|TRBJ1-2
CASSPTTDYFYGYTF
>TRBV18|TRBJ2-6
CASSPQGPGANVLTF
>TRBV7-2|TRBJ2-7
CASSWDSPYEQYF
>TRBV7-3|TRBJ2-3
CASSLDSLSTQYF
>TRBV2|TRBJ2-7
CASSEIGTPFYEQYF
>TRBV5-1|TRBJ2-4
CASSRPGQGLNIQYF
>TRBV5-1|TRBJ1-2
CASSLAGLSGYTF
>TRBV6-5|TRBJ1-3
CASSYEGGSGNTIYF
>TRBV12-3/TRBV12-4|TRBJ2-3
CASSGGGRTDTQYF
>TRBV5-6|TRBJ2-4
CASSTMDRESKNIQYF
>TRBV20-1|TRBJ2-3
CSAAPGPGGTDTQYF
>TRBV29-1|TRBJ2-2
CSASRGPGTGELFF
>TRBV6-5|TRBJ2-2
CASRYEGGIGELFF
>TRBV7-9|TRBJ1-2
CASSFGTRDGYTF